The sequence of this T cell receptor (beta chain) was determined in a study of blood T cell repertoires in COVID-19. The overall study: Sources were T cells, B-cell-depleted T cells, or PBMCs; the material itself was cDNA or gDNA.

Profiling relied on immunoSEQ multiplex PCR, and the TCRdb table lists in-frame clones only, not all of them. The sample lists roughly 500,000 clones, roughly 90% occurring once. The sequence was obtained from a woman in her thirties or forties who had recovered from COVID-19. Sequenced sample: PBMCs or T cells enriched from blood (not recorded which).

The CDR3 DNA reads TGCGCCAGCAGCTTGACAGGGGGCGAGGTATCTGAAGCTTTCTTT. Encoded protein: CASSLTGGEVSEAFF. The chain joins TRBV5-1 to TRBJ1-1, with 9 bases identical to TRBD1. The CDR3 length is 15 residues. CDR1 and CDR2 (germline): SGHRS, YFSETQ. The J segment lost 6 bases and the V segment lost 1 base, leaving 7 bases of the junction unmatched.